This is a list of T cell receptor beta chains from one sample in a study of beta chain features in type 1 diabetes. The assay was immunoSEQ multiplex PCR, and TCRdb's table has in-frame clones only and misses some. The sample has 350,000 or so clones, around a fifth seen once. The sequencing sample was made of naive CD4+ T cells from blood. Every receptor here comes from a woman younger than 35 in good health. Each CDR3 is given with its conserved first and last residue. D genes are given only for firm matches. Rows may omit the clone size; those that give it use once, few, many or a size class.

cdr3_nt cdr3_aa d_call clone_size j_call v_call
TGCGCCAGCAGCGGGGACAGTCGATGGGATACGCAGTATTTT CASSGDSRWDTQYF TRBD1 . TRBJ2-3 TRBV5-1
TGTGCCAGCCTGAGACAGGGGACAGATACGCAGTATTTT CASLRQGTDTQYF TRBD1 few TRBJ2-3 TRBV27
TGTGCCAGCGCAGACACTCAAGAGACCCAGTACTTC CASADTQETQYF . . TRBJ2-5 TRBV18
TGTGCCAGCAGTGAAGCCGCAGGCGATCAGCCCCAGCATTTT CASSEAAGDQPQHF . . TRBJ1-5 TRBV2
TGCGCCAGCAGCCCCGGACTAGCGGAAGAGACCCAGTACTTC CASSPGLAEETQYF TRBD2 . TRBJ2-5 TRBV5-1
TGTGCCAGCTCACCACATAAGAACACTGAAGCTTTCTTT CASSPHKNTEAFF . few TRBJ1-1 TRBV18
TGTGCCAGCAGTTCCGGGAACCAAAGACCCAAACTGTTTTTT CASSSGNQRPKLFF . . TRBJ1-4 TRBV2
TGTGCCATCAGTGACGTGGGGGCCGAGCAGTACTTC CAISDVGAEQYF . . TRBJ2-7 TRBV10-3
TGTGCCTGGAGGCCCTGGATGGACAGTAGCACCGGGGAGCTGTTTTTT CAWRPWMDSSTGELFF . few TRBJ2-2 TRBV30
TGTGCCAGCAGCCCAGTTTCCGGCGGGAGTGGGGGATATACGCAGTATTTT CASSPVSGGSGGYTQYF TRBD2 . TRBJ2-3 TRBV4-2
TGTGCCAGCAGCTTTGGGTCCTATGGCAGGGAGGACACCGGGGAGCTGTTTTTT CASSFGSYGREDTGELFF . . TRBJ2-2 TRBV11-2
TGTGCCAGCGGCCGGGACAGCCGCACTGGAGATACGCAGTATTTT CASGRDSRTGDTQYF TRBD1 few TRBJ2-3 TRBV2
TGTGCCAGCAGTGAATTCTCAGGGCTGACCTACAATGAGCAGTTCTTC CASSEFSGLTYNEQFF . few TRBJ2-1 TRBV25-1
TGTGCCAGCTCATCTTCTAGCGGGGGCACAGATACGCAGTATTTT CASSSSSGGTDTQYF TRBD2 . TRBJ2-3 TRBV18
TGTGCCAGCAGCTTAGCGCGCGGGGGGCGTGACTATGGCTACACCTTC CASSLARGGRDYGYTF . . TRBJ1-2 TRBV7-2
TGTGCCAGCAGCCTTAGGACAGGGCAAGGTAACTATGGCTACACCTTC CASSLRTGQGNYGYTF TRBD1 . TRBJ1-2 TRBV5-4
TGTGCCTGCGGGACAGCCTACGAGCAGTACTTC CACGTAYEQYF TRBD1 . TRBJ2-7 TRBV30
TGTGCCATCAGTGAGTCGGTGATATTAGCGGGAGTGGGGAATGAGCAGTTCTTC CAISESVILAGVGNEQFF TRBD2 . TRBJ2-1 TRBV10-3